These T cell receptor beta chains were read from a single sample in a study of T cell clones after liver transplantation. Assay used: immunoSEQ multiplex PCR; TCRdb lists only in-frame clones, some missing. The table records approximately 65,000 clones, more than 85% of them present only once. The sample here was CD4+ T cells from blood, taken roughly 26 months after liver transplant. The origin of the receptors is a human patient who received a liver transplant. Some T cells may originate from the graft donor. Both conserved end residues are part of each CDR3. The D gene is left open where the match is weak. Rows give clone size only sometimes, using once, few, many, or a class for an expanded clone.

V	size	D	J	CDR3	DNA
TRBV4-3	few	NA	TRBJ1-6	CASSQERALPLHF	TGCGCCAGCAGCCAAGAGCGGGCCTTACCCCTCCACTTT
TRBV4-2	medium-sized	NA	TRBJ1-2	CASSQDADYGYTF	TGTGCCAGCAGCCAAGATGCAGATTATGGCTACACCTTC
TRBV11-3	NA	TRBD2	TRBJ2-3	CASSRTSGDPSTDTQYF	TGTGCCAGCAGCCGGACTAGCGGAGATCCTAGCACAGATACGCAGTATTTT
TRBV30	NA	NA	TRBJ2-7	CAWSVGGSYEQYF	TGTGCCTGGAGTGTAGGAGGGAGCTACGAGCAGTACTTC
TRBV2	NA	TRBD2	TRBJ2-1	CASRLAGGDEQFF	TGTGCCAGCAGGTTAGCGGGAGGGGATGAGCAGTTCTTC
TRBV9	NA	TRBD2	TRBJ2-7	CASSVGTSGIYEQYF	TGTGCCAGCAGCGTAGGGACTAGCGGGATCTACGAGCAGTACTTC
TRBV19	NA	TRBD2	TRBJ2-7	CASSRTSGDSYEQYF	TGTGCCAGTAGTCGCACCAGCGGGGACTCCTACGAGCAGTACTTC
TRBV7-3	NA	NA	TRBJ2-2	CASSSGGELFF	TGTGCCAGCAGCTCTGGGGGGGAGCTGTTTTTT
TRBV5-1	NA	NA	TRBJ2-1	CASSSGPPSNEQFF	TGCGCCAGCAGCTCGGGACCTCCCTCCAATGAGCAGTTCTTC
TRBV27	NA	TRBD2	TRBJ2-7	CASSRAGGPYEQYF	TGTGCCAGCAGTCGAGCGGGAGGGCCCTACGAGCAGTACTTC
TRBV6-6	NA	TRBD1	TRBJ1-1	CASSLSRGPYSEAFF	TGTGCCAGCAGTTTGTCCAGGGGGCCCTATTCTGAAGCTTTCTTT
TRBV7-9	NA	NA	TRBJ2-3	CAGADLDTQYF	TGTGCTGGCGCCGACCTAGATACGCAGTATTTT
TRBV19	once	TRBD1	TRBJ2-7	CASSRLGTGPYEQYF	TGTGCCAGTAGTAGACTAGGGACAGGACCCTACGAGCAGTACTTC
TRBV5-1	NA	NA	TRBJ1-3	CASSSGTLGNTIYF	TGCGCCAGCAGCTCCGGGACGCTCGGAAACACCATATATTTT
TRBV6-1	NA	TRBD1	TRBJ2-7	CASSAGTGNYEQYF	TGTGCCAGCAGCGCCGGGACAGGAAACTACGAGCAGTACTTC
TRBV7-9	NA	NA	TRBJ2-1	CASSLNGDPTNEQFF	TGTGCCAGCAGCCTCAATGGGGACCCGACTAATGAGCAGTTCTTC
TRBV5-1	NA	NA	TRBJ2-7	CASSLTPRTDEQYF	TGCGCCAGCAGCTTGACGCCACGCACTGACGAGCAGTACTTC
TRBV27	NA	NA	TRBJ2-1	CASSLLAVAYNEQFF	TGTGCCAGCAGTTTATTAGCGGTGGCCTACAATGAGCAGTTCTTC
TRBV20-1	few	NA	TRBJ1-1	CSAGTRLEAFF	TGCAGTGCTGGAACACGCCTTGAAGCTTTCTTT
TRBV2	NA	NA	TRBJ1-1	CASSEVATGFTEAFF	TGTGCCAGCAGTGAAGTAGCTACGGGGTTCACTGAAGCTTTCTTT
TRBV2	NA	TRBD1	TRBJ1-6	CASKGVVGQGASPLHF	TGTGCCAGCAAGGGAGTAGTGGGACAGGGGGCTTCACCCCTCCACTTT
TRBV6-5	NA	TRBD1	TRBJ1-1	CASRQRTGRGEAFF	TGTGCCAGCAGACAACGGACAGGGAGAGGTGAAGCTTTCTTT
TRBV7-2	NA	NA	TRBJ2-5	CASSSQVAAQETQYF	TGTGCCAGCAGTTCCCAGGTAGCGGCCCAAGAGACCCAGTACTTC
TRBV5-4	NA	NA	TRBJ1-4	CASSLGYPGPLFF	TGTGCCAGCAGCCTAGGATACCCGGGGCCACTGTTTTTT
TRBV10-3	NA	NA	TRBJ2-7	CAISEIGKKREQYF	TGTGCCATCAGTGAGATAGGGAAGAAGCGCGAGCAGTACTTC
TRBV7-2	NA	NA	TRBJ1-5	CASSWGNQPQHF	TGTGCCAGCAGCTGGGGAAATCAGCCCCAGCATTTT
TRBV4-2	NA	NA	TRBJ2-3	CASSQGSTDTQYF	TGTGCCAGCAGCCAAGGATCTACAGATACGCAGTATTTT
TRBV10-3	NA	TRBD2	TRBJ2-3	CAIKRGPTDTQYF	TGTGCCATCAAGCGGGGCCCCACAGATACGCAGTATTTT
TRBV15	NA	NA	TRBJ2-3	CATSRVAGDTQYF	TGTGCCACCAGCAGGGTTGCCGGGGATACGCAGTATTTT
TRBV6-1	NA	NA	TRBJ1-4	CASSEMQGLEKLFF	TGTGCCAGCAGTGAAATGCAGGGCCTTGAAAAACTGTTTTTT
TRBV6-1	NA	NA	TRBJ1-5	CASSLGGFSNQPQHF	TGTGCCAGCAGCTTAGGGGGGTTTAGCAATCAGCCCCAGCATTTT
TRBV12-5	NA	NA	TRBJ2-5	CASGFFAETQYF	TGTGCTAGTGGTTTTTTTGCGGAGACCCAGTACTTC
TRBV11-2	NA	TRBD2	TRBJ2-1	CASSPGLAGYEQFF	TGTGCCAGCAGCCCAGGACTAGCGGGATATGAGCAGTTCTTC
TRBV15	NA	NA	TRBJ1-2	CATSRTGTPRGYTF	TGTGCCACCAGCAGAACCGGGACGCCCAGGGGCTACACCTTC
TRBV4-1	NA	TRBD2	TRBJ2-4	CASSQDPPRELSAKNIQYF	TGCGCCAGCAGCCAAGATCCGCCGCGGGAGCTGAGTGCCAAAAACATTCAGTACTTC
TRBV11-3	few	TRBD1	TRBJ2-7	CASSPRQGEQYF	TGTGCCAGCAGCCCAAGACAGGGCGAGCAGTACTTC
TRBV21-1	NA	NA	TRBJ2-7	CASSTTAAGQGRSYGQYF	TGTGCCAGCAGCACTACTGCCGCGGGACAGGGGCGGTCCTATGGGCAGTACTTC
TRBV5-1	NA	NA	TRBJ2-3	CASSYARGGGASTDTQYF	TGCGCCAGCAGCTATGCCCGAGGGGGAGGGGCTAGCACAGATACGCAGTATTTT
TRBV10-3	NA	TRBD1	TRBJ2-2	CAIRGTGNTGELFF	TGTGCCATCAGAGGGACAGGGAACACCGGGGAGCTGTTTTTT
TRBV4-1	NA	TRBD2	TRBJ2-5	CASSPSGRADETQYF	TGCGCCAGCAGCCCTAGCGGGAGGGCGGACGAGACCCAGTACTTC
TRBV18	NA	NA	TRBJ2-1	CASSFHEQFF	TGTGCCAGCTCATTCCATGAGCAGTTCTTC
TRBV10-2	NA	NA	TRBJ2-2	CASKEGSGNTGELFF	TGCGCCAGCAAGGAGGGTAGCGGGAACACCGGGGAGCTGTTTTTT
TRBV4-1	NA	TRBD1	TRBJ2-2	CASSHRTGNTGELFF	TGCGCCAGCAGCCACCGGACAGGGAACACCGGGGAGCTGTTTTTT
TRBV19	once	TRBD1	TRBJ1-1	CATLGDSATTEAFF	TGTGCCACCTTAGGGGACAGCGCAACCACTGAAGCTTTCTTT
TRBV19	NA	NA	TRBJ2-7	CASSRIDGAYEQYF	TGTGCCAGTAGTCGAATTGACGGAGCCTACGAGCAGTACTTC
TRBV5-1	NA	NA	TRBJ2-3	CASSQSTDTQYF	TGCGCCAGCAGCCAAAGCACAGATACGCAGTATTTT
TRBV2	NA	NA	TRBJ2-7	CASIDSNYEQYF	TGTGCCAGCATTGACAGCAACTACGAGCAGTACTTC
TRBV7-2	NA	NA	TRBJ2-1	CASSGTRYNEQFF	TGTGCCAGCAGCGGGACGCGGTACAATGAGCAGTTCTTC
TRBV20-1	NA	NA	TRBJ1-1	CSAQGPWGAFF	TGCAGTGCACAAGGACCCTGGGGGGCTTTCTTT
TRBV4-3	NA	TRBD2	TRBJ2-3	CASSQDNAGGHGTDTQYF	TGCGCCAGCAGCCAAGATAACGCGGGAGGGCACGGCACAGATACGCAGTATTTT